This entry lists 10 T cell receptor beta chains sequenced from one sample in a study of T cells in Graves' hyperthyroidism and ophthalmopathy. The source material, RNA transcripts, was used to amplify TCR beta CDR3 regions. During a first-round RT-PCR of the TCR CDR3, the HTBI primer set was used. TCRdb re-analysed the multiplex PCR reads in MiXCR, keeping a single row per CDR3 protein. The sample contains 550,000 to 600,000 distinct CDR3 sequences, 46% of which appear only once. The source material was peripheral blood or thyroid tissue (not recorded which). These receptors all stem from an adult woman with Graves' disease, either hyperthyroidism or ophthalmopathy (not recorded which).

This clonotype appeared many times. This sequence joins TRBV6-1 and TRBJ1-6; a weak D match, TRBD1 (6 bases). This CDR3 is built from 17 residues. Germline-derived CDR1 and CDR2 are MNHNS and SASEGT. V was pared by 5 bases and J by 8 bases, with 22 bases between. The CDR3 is CASSPPGTYFSHSPLHF. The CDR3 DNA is TGTGCCAGCAGTCCTCCCGGGACATATTTCTCTCATTCACCCCTCCACTTT.

The CDR3 reads CATSNRQGFTGELFF. The CDR3 DNA is TGTGCCACCAGTAATAGACAGGGTTTCACCGGGGAGCTGTTTTTT. The gene calls are TRBV24-1 and TRBJ2-2, with 7 nucleotides matching TRBD1. Germline CDR1 reads KGHDR; CDR2 reads SFDVKD. The CDR3 spans 15 residues. After removal of 6 bases from V and 4 bases from J, the junction contained 7 bases not matched to a gene.

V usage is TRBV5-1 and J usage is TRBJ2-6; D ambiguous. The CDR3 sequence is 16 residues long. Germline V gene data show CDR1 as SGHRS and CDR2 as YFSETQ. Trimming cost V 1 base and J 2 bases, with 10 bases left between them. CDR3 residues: CASSLWGSPGANVLTF. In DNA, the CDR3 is TGCGCCAGCAGCTTGTGGGGTTCTCCTGGGGCCAACGTCCTGACTTTC.

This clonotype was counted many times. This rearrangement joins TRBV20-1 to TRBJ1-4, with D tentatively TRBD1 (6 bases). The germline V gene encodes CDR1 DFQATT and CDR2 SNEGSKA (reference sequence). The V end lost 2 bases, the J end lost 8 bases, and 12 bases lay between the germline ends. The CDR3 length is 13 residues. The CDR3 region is CSARRGPGEKLFF. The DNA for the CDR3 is TGCAGTGCTAGACGGGGGCCTGGGGAAAAACTGTTTTTT.

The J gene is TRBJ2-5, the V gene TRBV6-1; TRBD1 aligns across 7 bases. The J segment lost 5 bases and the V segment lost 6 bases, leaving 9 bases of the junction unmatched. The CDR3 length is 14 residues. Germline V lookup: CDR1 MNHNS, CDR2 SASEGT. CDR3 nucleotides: TGTGCCAGCAGGTCAACAGGGGACACTGAGACCCAGTACTTC. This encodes CASRSTGDTETQYF.

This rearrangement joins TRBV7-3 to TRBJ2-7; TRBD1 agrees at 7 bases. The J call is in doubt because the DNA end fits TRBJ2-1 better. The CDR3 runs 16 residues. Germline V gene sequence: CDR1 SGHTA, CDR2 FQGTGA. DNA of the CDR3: TGTGCCAGCAGCGACGGACAGGCTTGGGGTTGGAATGAGCAGTTCTTC. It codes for CASSDGQAWGWNEQFF.

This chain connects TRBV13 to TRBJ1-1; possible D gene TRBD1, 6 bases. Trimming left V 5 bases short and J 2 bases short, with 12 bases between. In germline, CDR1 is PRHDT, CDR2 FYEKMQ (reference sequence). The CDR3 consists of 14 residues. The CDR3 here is CASSPGTPNTEAFF. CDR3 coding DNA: TGTGCCAGCAGCCCAGGGACACCTAACACTGAAGCTTTCTTT. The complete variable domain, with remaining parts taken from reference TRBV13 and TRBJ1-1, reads AAGVIQSPRHLIKEKRETATLKCYPIPRHDTVYWYQQGPGQDPQFLISFYEKMQSDKGSIPDRFSAQQFSDYHSELNMSSLELGDSALYFCASSPGTPNTEAFFGQGTRLTVV.

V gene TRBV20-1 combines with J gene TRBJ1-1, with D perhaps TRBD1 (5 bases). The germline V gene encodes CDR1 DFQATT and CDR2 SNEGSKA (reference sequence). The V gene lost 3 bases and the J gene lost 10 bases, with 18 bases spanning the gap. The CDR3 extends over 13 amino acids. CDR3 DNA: TGCAGTGCTAGGGCAGGGAGTAAGCAGGGAGCTTTCTTT. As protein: CSARAGSKQGAFF.

This chain's CDR3 is CASWGPGQGNTEAFF. In DNA, the CDR3 is TGTGCCAGCTGGGGCCCGGGACAGGGAAACACTGAAGCTTTCTTT. The chain uses TRBV12-3 or TRBV12-4 and TRBJ1-1; 9 bases line up with TRBD1. There are 15 residues in the CDR3. The trim removed 8 bases at V and 2 bases at J, leaving 9 bases unmatched.

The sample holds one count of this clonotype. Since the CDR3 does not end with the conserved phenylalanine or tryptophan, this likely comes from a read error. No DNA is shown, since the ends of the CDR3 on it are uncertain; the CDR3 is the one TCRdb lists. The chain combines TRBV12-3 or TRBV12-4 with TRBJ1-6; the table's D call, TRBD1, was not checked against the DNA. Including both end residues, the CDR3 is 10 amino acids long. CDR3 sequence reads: CASSAGQGHS.